Each of the 28 T cell receptor beta chains below was sequenced from the same sample in a study of blood T cell repertoires in COVID-19. TCRdb's table, derived via immunoSEQ multiplex PCR, lists solely in-frame clones and lacks some. This repertoire shows roughly 150,000 clones, roughly 80% found once; its top ten account for approximately 11%. The specimen was peripheral blood. Receptor source: a man aged 60 to 69 who had recovered from COVID-19.

V and J are TRBV4-3 and TRBJ2-1, with TRBD2 matching 10 bases. Germline trimming cut 4 bases from V and 9 bases from J; bases unmatched to any gene: 12. Germline V CDR1 and CDR2: LGHNA, YSLEER. CDR3 length: 16 amino acids. In DNA, the CDR3 is TGCGCCAGCAGCCGATCGAGCGGGAGGGTACGGGGTGAGCAGTTCTTC. Protein: CASSRSSGRVRGEQFF.

This chain connects TRBV19 to TRBJ1-5; possibly TRBD1 for D (6 bases). The germline gives CDR1 LNHDA, CDR2 SQIVND (reference sequence). V shed 6 bases and J shed 4 bases, with 16 bases lying between them. The CDR3 consists of 15 residues. The CDR3 spells CASRLVTTGNQPQHF. The CDR3 DNA sequence: TGTGCCAGTAGACTAGTCACGACAGGTAATCAGCCCCAGCATTTT. Full variable domain (missing parts from reference TRBV19 and TRBJ1-5): DGGITQSPKYLFRKEGQNVTLSCEQNLNHDAMYWYRQDPGQGLRLIYYSQIVNDFQKGDIAEGYSVSREKKESFPLTVTSAQKNPTAFYLCASRLVTTGNQPQHFGDGTRLSIL.

The rearrangement links TRBV10-3 to TRBJ1-1; maybe TRBD1 (5 bases). This CDR3 is built from 14 residues. From germline, CDR1 is ENHRY and CDR2 SYGVKD. V was pared by 10 bases and J by 3 bases, with 18 bases between. The CDR3 sequence is CATLRQRMDTEAFF. The DNA of the CDR3 is TGTGCCACCCTACGACAGCGTATGGACACTGAAGCTTTCTTT.

This chain joins TRBV13 and TRBJ1-1, with D tentatively TRBD1 (5 bases). CDR1 PRHDT and CDR2 FYEKMQ come from the germline V gene (reference sequence). The CDR3 is made up of 12 amino acids. Trimming took 5 bases from V and 10 from J, leaving 14 bases between them. The chain's CDR3 is CASSPGLLGAFF. The CDR3 DNA sequence: TGTGCCAGCAGCCCGGGACTTCTCGGAGCTTTCTTT.

A single count supports this clone. This chain uses TRBV6-5 with TRBJ2-7; D gene ambiguous. This CDR3 is 14 amino acids long. Germline CDR1 and CDR2: MNHEY and SVGAGI. Trimming stripped 7 bases from V and 0 bases from J, with 13 bases between. CDR3 sequence: CASTDDWSSYEQYF. The CDR3 DNA sequence: TGTGCCAGCACCGACGACTGGAGCTCCTACGAGCAGTACTTC.

The rearrangement joins TRBV30 to TRBJ2-5, with 10 bases lining up with TRBD1. Germline V CDR1 and CDR2: GTSNPN, SVGIG (reference sequence). V trimming: 4 bases; J trimming: 5 bases; junction bases outside the gene matches: 16. This CDR3 has 17 residues. This chain's CDR3 is CAWTPGWGQGNGETQYF. Written as DNA, the CDR3 is TGTGCCTGGACTCCGGGGTGGGGACAGGGGAACGGTGAGACCCAGTACTTC.

V and J are TRBV3-1 (or the pseudogene TRBV3-2) and TRBJ2-2; 8 bases map to TRBD2. CDR3 length: 16 residues. V dropped 2 bases and J dropped 1; count of bases not matched to a gene: 3. Looked up from germline, CDR1 is LGHDT and CDR2 is YNNKEL (reference sequence). The CDR3 region has the DNA TGTGCCAGCAGCCAACTGGGACTAGAGAACACCGGGGAGCTGTTTTTT. As protein: CASSQLGLENTGELFF.

This clone was detected once. The chain couples TRBV5-4 to TRBJ1-4; tentative D call: TRBD1 (6 bases). CDR1 and CDR2 (germline): SGHNT, YYREEE (reference sequence). Between the trimmed V and J ends, which lost 4 bases and 5 bases, there was a span of 15 bases. CDR3 length: 15 residues. This chain's CDR3 is CASSRGAGQNEKLFF. The CDR3 DNA sequence: TGTGCCAGCAGCCGGGGGGCCGGGCAGAATGAAAAACTGTTTTTT.

The chain recombines TRBV4-1 with TRBJ1-6; TRBD1 is a possible D gene (5 bases). V gave up 0 bases and J gave up 7 bases, with 10 bases separating them. Germline loops: CDR1 MGHRA, CDR2 YSYEKL. The CDR3 loop spans 15 amino acids. Here the CDR3 reads CASSQDAGLNSPLHF. CDR3 DNA sequence: TGCGCCAGCAGCCAAGATGCGGGGCTGAATTCACCCCTCCACTTT.

DNA for the CDR3: TGTGCCAGCAGCTCCAGGGAAAGGGGGAACATTCAGTACTTC. This codes for CASSSRERGNIQYF. The chain links TRBV7-2 to TRBJ2-4, with a possible D match to TRBD1 (6 bases). Trimming removed 4 bases at V and 7 bases at J, with 14 bases between. In germline, CDR1 is SGHTA, CDR2 FQGNSA. This CDR3 spans 14 amino acids. The whole variable domain, filled in from reference TRBV7-2 and TRBJ2-4, reads GAGVSQSPSNKVTEKGKDVELRCDPISGHTALYWYRQSLGQGLEFLIYFQGNSAPDKSGLPSDRFSAERTGGSVSTLTIQRTQQEDSAVYLCASSSRERGNIQYFGAGTRLSVL.

The V call is TRBV30, the J call TRBJ1-6; a possible D gene is TRBD1 (5 bases). V lost 2 bases to trimming and J lost 1 base, with 15 bases between them. This CDR3 comprises 17 residues. Germline CDR1 reads GTSNPN; CDR2 reads SVGIG (reference sequence). The CDR3 loop is CAWSRAGKKSYNSPLHF. The CDR3 nucleotides are TGTGCCTGGAGTAGGGCAGGGAAGAAATCCTATAATTCACCCCTCCACTTT.

The chain uses TRBV4-3 and TRBJ2-2; 12 bases agree with TRBD2. The V segment lost 3 bases and the J segment 6 bases; nucleotides outside the gene matches: 11. Germline V gene data show CDR1 as LGHNA and CDR2 as YSLEER. The CDR3 is 18 residues long. The CDR3 nucleotides are TGCGCCAGCAGCCACCCCACTAGCGGGAGGAGGGGGGCCGGGGAGCTGTTTTTT. It yields the protein CASSHPTSGRRGAGELFF.

Concerning this clone: The sample has other DNA sequences that encode this CDR3 too. V gene TRBV19 combines with J gene TRBJ1-2; the match to TRBD1 covers 7 bases. Germline CDR1 reads LNHDA; CDR2 reads SQIVND (reference sequence). With V trimmed by 4 bases and J by 7 bases, 6 bases remained unmatched. The CDR3 runs 13 residues. CDR3 sequence: CASSTTGDGGYTF. In DNA form, the CDR3 reads TGTGCCAGTAGTACAACAGGGGATGGTGGCTACACCTTC. Full variable domain (outside the CDR3, taken from reference TRBV19 and TRBJ1-2): DGGITQSPKYLFRKEGQNVTLSCEQNLNHDAMYWYRQDPGQGLRLIYYSQIVNDFQKGDIAEGYSVSREKKESFPLTVTSAQKNPTAFYLCASSTTGDGGYTFGSGTRLTVV.

CDR3 residues: CASSPDTKETQYF. The CDR3 DNA reads as TGTGCCAGCTCACCCGACACCAAAGAGACCCAGTACTTC. This sequence joins TRBV18 and TRBJ2-5; D gene uncertain. The CDR3 sequence is 13 residues long. In germline, CDR1 is KGHSH, CDR2 LQKENI. Trimming removed 3 bases at V and 3 bases at J, with 8 bases between. The whole variable domain, remainder taken from reference TRBV18 and TRBJ2-5, is NAGVMQNPRHLVRRRGQEARLRCSPMKGHSHVYWYRQLPEEGLKFMVYLQKENIIDESGMPKERFSAEFPKEGPSILRIQQVVRGDSAAYFCASSPDTKETQYFGPGTRLLVL.

In this sample, this clone turned up once. The rearrangement uses TRBV5-4 and TRBJ2-1; 10 bases fit TRBD2. Trimming took 6 bases from V and 12 from J; bases not matched to a gene: 6. Germline assignment: CDR1 SGHNT and CDR2 YYREEE (reference sequence). The CDR3 contains 12 residues. The CDR3, as DNA: TGTGCCAGCACCTTAGCGGGGGGAGGGCAGTTCTTC. It is translated as CASTLAGGGQFF. Full variable domain (missing parts from reference TRBV5-4 and TRBJ2-1): ETGVTQSPTHLIKTRGQQVTLRCSSQSGHNTVSWYQQALGQGPQFIFQYYREEENGRGNFPPRFSGLQFPNYSSELNVNALELDDSALYLCASTLAGGGQFFGPGTRLTVL.

The CDR3 here is CASSQYNSPLHF. CDR3 nucleotide sequence: TGTGCCAGCAGCCAGTATAATTCACCCCTCCACTTT. The gene calls are TRBV7-2 and TRBJ1-6, with no clear D. Germline V CDR1 and CDR2: SGHTA, FQGNSA. V was pared by 5 bases and J by 4 bases, with 3 bases between. This CDR3 contains 12 residues.

V gene TRBV10-3 combines with J gene TRBJ2-1, with 11 nucleotides matching TRBD2. The CDR3 runs 15 residues. CDR1 and CDR2 from the germline V gene are ENHRY and SYGVKD. With V trimmed by 4 bases and J by 7 bases, 6 bases remained unmatched. CDR3 sequence reads: CAISGSGGARNEQFF. The CDR3 DNA sequence: TGTGCCATCAGTGGTAGCGGGGGGGCGCGGAATGAGCAGTTCTTC.

In its sample, this clone was seen a few times. The rearrangement links TRBV29-1 to TRBJ1-2; TRBD1 matches 10 bases. The CDR3 loop spans 13 amino acids. J lost 8 bases, V lost 7 bases, and 10 bases had no gene match. Germline lookup yields CDR1 SQVTM and CDR2 ANQGSEA. The CDR3 coding sequence is TGCAGCGCCTCGACAGGGGGCGCGAGGGGCTACACCTTC. Translating gives CSASTGGARGYTF.

This rearrangement joins TRBV27 to TRBJ2-5, with TRBD2 identical over 10 bases. V dropped 2 bases and J dropped 7; count of bases not matched to a gene: 10. Germline V lookup: CDR1 MNHEY, CDR2 SMNVEV (reference sequence). This CDR3 comprises 16 residues. The CDR3 DNA is TGTGCCAGCAGTTTAGGGTCTAGCGGGGGACTAAGGACCCAGTACTTC. Residues: CASSLGSSGGLRTQYF.

This clone showed up just once. This chain joins TRBV7-2 and TRBJ1-2, with D possibly matching TRBD1 (5 bases). This CDR3 has 14 residues. The germline V gene has CDR1 SGHTA and CDR2 FQGNSA. V was pared by 1 base and J by 2 bases, with 8 bases between. The CDR3 loop is CASSLVGGNYGYTF. Written as DNA, the CDR3 is TGTGCCAGCAGCTTAGTGGGGGGGAACTATGGCTACACCTTC.

This chain joins TRBV6-5 and TRBJ1-2, with TRBD1 identical over 7 bases. V was pared by 5 bases and J by 0 bases, with 6 bases of the junction left unmatched. CDR3 length equals 15 residues. CDR1 MNHEY and CDR2 SVGAGI come from the germline V gene. CDR3 bases: TGTGCCAGCAGTCCAAATCAGGGGGCTAACTATGGCTACACCTTC. Translation gives CASSPNQGANYGYTF.

This clone was seen just once. The CDR3 here is CASSQGGNTEAFF. As DNA, the CDR3 is TGTGCCAGCAGCCAGGGGGGGAACACTGAAGCTTTCTTT. This chain links TRBV3-1 (or the pseudogene TRBV3-2) with TRBJ1-1; a weak D match, TRBD1 (5 bases). The CDR3 length is 13 residues. Trimming stripped 3 bases from V and 1 base from J, with 6 bases between. The germline V gene encodes CDR1 LGHDT and CDR2 YNNKEL (reference sequence).

This clone was detected only a few times. V is TRBV27 and J is TRBJ2-3, with 8 bases aligning to TRBD2. Germline values: CDR1 MNHEY, CDR2 SMNVEV (reference sequence). This CDR3 comprises 21 residues. Trimming removed 5 bases from V and 0 bases from J; junction bases left unmatched: 22. Written as DNA, the CDR3 is TGTGCCAGCAGTCCCTTGGGGGGATCGGCGGGAGGCCGCGGGAGCACAGATACGCAGTATTTT. As protein: CASSPLGGSAGGRGSTDTQYF.

The sample holds one count of this clone. The gene calls are TRBV4-3 and TRBJ2-7, with a possible D match to TRBD1 (6 bases). V was cut by 0 bases and J by 3 bases, with 15 bases left in between. The CDR3 spans 16 residues. Germline loops: CDR1 LGHNA, CDR2 YSLEER. The chain's CDR3 is CASSQDQYGTYYEQYF. The CDR3 nucleotides read TGCGCCAGCAGCCAAGATCAATACGGGACATACTACGAGCAGTACTTC.

The chain uses TRBV5-5 and TRBJ1-3; D is unclear. The CDR3 sequence is 14 residues long. Trimming shortened V by 1 base and J by 1 base, and 6 bases separated the two germline ends. In germline, CDR1 is SGHKS, CDR2 YYEKEE (reference sequence). In DNA form, the CDR3 reads TGTGCCAGCAGCTTGATACAATCTGGAAACACCATATATTTT. Encoded protein: CASSLIQSGNTIYF.

This clone was observed a few times. The chain carries TRBV6-2 or TRBV6-3 and TRBJ1-5; TRBD1 might be the D (6 bases). The CDR3 length is 16 residues. The ends were cut back, 6 bases at V and 0 bases at J, with 15 bases in the middle. Germline V CDR1 and CDR2: MNHEY, SVGEGT. The CDR3 DNA is TGTGCCAGCAGCAGCGGGACACAGCATAGCAATCAGCCCCAGCATTTT. Encoded protein: CASSSGTQHSNQPQHF.

The rearrangement joins TRBV5-5 to TRBJ2-7; D gene unclear. This CDR3 has 12 residues. Germline V gives CDR1 SGHKS, CDR2 YYEKEE (reference sequence). The V end lost 4 bases, the J end lost 7 bases, and 12 bases lay between the germline ends. In DNA, the CDR3 is TGTGCCAGCAGCCTGCCCATTCGGGAGCAGTACTTC. It is translated as CASSLPIREQYF.

This chain uses TRBV28 with TRBJ1-5, with 8 bases that match TRBD1. This CDR3 contains 14 residues. V lost 8 bases and J lost 5; bases outside the gene matches: 8. CDR1 and CDR2 from the germline V gene are MDHEN and SYDVKM. The DNA of the CDR3 is TGTGCCAGCTGCCCCGGACAGGGTTATCAGCCCCAGCATTTT. Translated: CASCPGQGYQPQHF.